These 31 T cell receptor beta chains were sequenced from one sample in a study of T cells in Graves' hyperthyroidism and ophthalmopathy. Researchers took RNA transcripts and amplified the TCR beta CDR3 regions from them. The HTBI set primed first-round TCR CDR3 RT-PCR. TCRdb reanalysed the multiplex PCR reads using MiXCR and keeps one entry per CDR3 protein. The sample has 750,000 to 900,000 distinct CDR3 sequences, over 35% seen once. The sequencing input was blood. The source is a man aged 18 to 29 with Graves' hyperthyroidism.

V usage is TRBV25-1 and J usage is TRBJ2-7, with a weak D call TRBD1 (6 bases). Between the trimmed V and J ends, which lost 5 bases and 4 bases, there was a span of 15 bases. From germline, CDR1 is MGHDK and CDR2 SYGVNS. The CDR3 covers 14 residues. CDR3 bases: TGTGCCAGCAGTTCGGGACACTCACTTTACGAGCAGTACTTC. It is translated as CASSSGHSLYEQYF.

Only a few counts were recorded for this clonotype. The gene calls are TRBV2 and TRBJ2-5; possibly TRBD2 for D (6 bases). Germline V gene data show CDR1 as SNHLY and CDR2 as FYNNEI. This CDR3 has 15 residues. The ends were cut back, 6 bases at V and 2 bases at J, with 16 bases in the middle. CDR3 nucleotide sequence: TGTGCCAGCAGGGGTCGGGGGATATCACAAGAGACCCAGTACTTC. This translates into CASRGRGISQETQYF.

As concerns this clonotype: A much larger clone is a single base away; this may be a read error. V is TRBV5-1 and J is TRBJ1-1; tentative D call: TRBD1 (6 bases). CDR1 is SGHRS, CDR2 YFSETQ, per germline. The CDR3 runs to 14 residues. The CDR3 nucleotides are TGCGCCAGCAGTTACCGGGAGGGGGACACTGAAGCTCTCTTT. As protein: CASSYREGDTEALF. The whole variable domain, remainder taken from reference TRBV5-1 and TRBJ1-1, is KAGVTQTPRYLIKTRGQQVTLSCSPISGHRSVSWYQQTPGQGLQFLFEYFSETQRNKGNFPGRFSGRQFSNSRSEMNVSTLELGDSALYLCASSYREGDTEALFGQGTRLTVV.

This clonotype was seen many times. This chain uses TRBV12-3 or TRBV12-4 with TRBJ1-1; 12 nucleotides align to TRBD1. V shed 6 bases, J shed 4 bases, and the junction held 6 bases outside the gene matches. There are 15 residues in the CDR3. The CDR3 DNA reads TGTGCCAGCAGCCGGGGACAGGGGGCGAGCACTGAAGCTTTCTTT. Protein: CASSRGQGASTEAFF.

The sample holds a few counts of this clonotype. The genes are TRBV20-1 and TRBJ1-2; a possible D gene is TRBD1 (5 bases). Trimming pared 3 bases from V and 7 bases from J, leaving 21 bases between. The length of the CDR3 is 15 residues. The germline V gene encodes CDR1 DFQATT and CDR2 SNEGSKA (reference sequence). CDR3 loop: CSASPEGRVYPGYTF. The CDR3 nucleotides read TGCAGTGCTAGCCCGGAGGGCAGGGTGTATCCTGGCTACACCTTC.

This clonotype was counted ten times or more. This chain links TRBV7-9 with TRBJ1-2; D perhaps matches TRBD1 (5 bases). V was trimmed by 4 bases and J by 4 bases, leaving 22 bases between them. Germline V lookup: CDR1 SEHNR, CDR2 FQNEAQ (reference sequence). The CDR3 is 17 amino acids. The CDR3 nucleotides read TGTGCCAGCAGCTCTGTGACCTCGACAGCCGATGGCTATGGCTACACCTTC. Its protein is CASSSVTSTADGYGYTF.

This clonotype was seen more than once but under ten times. This may be a read error: a much more frequent sequence differs by one nucleotide. The chain uses TRBV2 and TRBJ1-1; a weak D match, TRBD1 (6 bases). Germline V gene sequence: CDR1 SNHLY, CDR2 FYNNEI. The length of the CDR3 is 14 residues. Trimming removed 6 bases at V and 0 bases at J, with 11 bases between. The CDR3: CASRQDSLNTEAFF. The CDR3 nucleotides read TGTGCCAGCAGACAGGACAGTCTGAACACTGAAGCTTTCTTT.

This clonotype was picked up a small number of times. V usage is TRBV20-1 and J usage is TRBJ2-7; 10 bases map to TRBD1. V lost 5 bases and J lost 5; bases outside the gene matches: 9. Germline lookup yields CDR1 DFQATT and CDR2 SNEGSKA (reference sequence). This CDR3 is 14 amino acids long. This CDR3 reads CSAETRQGANEQYF. Here the CDR3 DNA reads TGCAGTGCTGAAACTCGACAGGGGGCAAACGAGCAGTACTTC.

This clonotype was recorded many times. The chain combines TRBV10-3 with TRBJ1-2, with D tentatively TRBD1 (6 bases). V lost 0 bases and J lost 4, with 21 bases in between. The CDR3 spans 18 residues. The germline CDR1 and CDR2 sequences are ENHRY and SYGVKD. The CDR3 nucleotides are TGTGCCATCAGTGAGTCGCGAGGGCGGGGGGCAACATCCTATGGCTACACCTTC. It translates to CAISESRGRGATSYGYTF.

The chain has TRBV10-3 and TRBJ2-2, with D unclear. Trimming took 3 bases from V and 8 from J, leaving 7 bases between them. Per the germline V gene, CDR1 is ENHRY and CDR2 is SYGVKD. The CDR3 is 12 amino acids. The CDR3 DNA sequence: TGTGCCATCAGTGAAGTTTGGGGGGAGCTGTTTTTT. This translates into CAISEVWGELFF.

The rearrangement links TRBV12-3 or TRBV12-4 to TRBJ1-5; D possibly corresponds to TRBD1 (6 bases). Trimming pared 2 bases from V and 1 base from J, leaving 15 bases between. The CDR3 totals 17 residues. The CDR3 nucleotides read TGTGCCAGCAGTTTATGGGGCGGGGGCAGGAGCAATCAGCCCCAGCATTTT. Translated: CASSLWGGGRSNQPQHF.

The chain joins TRBV9 to TRBJ1-3; D perhaps matches TRBD1 (5 bases). The CDR3 loop spans 16 amino acids. V lost 4 bases, J lost 8 bases, and 22 bases lay in between. Germline loops: CDR1 SGDLS, CDR2 YYNGEE. The CDR3 loop is CASSQLGGGVKDTIYF. CDR3 nucleotides: TGTGCCAGCAGCCAACTCGGCGGGGGAGTTAAGGACACCATATATTTT.

This clonotype was seen a handful of times. The V call is TRBV9, the J call TRBJ2-7, with 11 bases lining up with TRBD2. After removal of 0 bases from V and 4 bases from J, the junction contained 6 bases not matched to a gene. CDR1 is SGDLS, CDR2 YYNGEE, per germline. The CDR3 extends over 16 amino acids. DNA for the CDR3: TGTGCCAGCAGCGTAGAGCCTAGCGGGAGGAGGTACGAGCAGTACTTC. It encodes CASSVEPSGRRYEQYF.

The chain uses TRBV4-1 and TRBJ1-2; tentatively, D is TRBD1 (5 bases). CDR3 length: 16 residues. The V gene's germline CDR1 is MGHRA and CDR2 YSYEKL. Between the trimmed V and J ends, which lost 0 bases and 5 bases, there was a span of 16 bases. CDR3 sequence reads: CASSQDRGSGPYGYTF. DNA for the CDR3: TGCGCCAGCAGCCAAGATCGGGGCAGTGGCCCTTATGGCTACACCTTC.

There are a few counts of this clonotype. V is TRBV5-6 and J is TRBJ2-7; 12 bases align to TRBD2. The CDR3 has 15 residues. The germline gives CDR1 SGHDT, CDR2 YYEEEE. The V and J ends lost 4 bases and 5 bases, in that order; junction bases with no gene match: 7. The CDR3 DNA sequence: TGTGCCAGCAGCAGGACTAGCGGGGCTGGGGACGAGCAGTACTTC. Translation: CASSRTSGAGDEQYF.

The chain combines TRBV29-1 with TRBJ2-6; 8 bases line up with TRBD1. CDR1 SQVTM and CDR2 ANQGSEA come from the germline V gene. The V and J ends lost 4 bases and 1 base, in that order; junction bases with no gene match: 0. The CDR3 consists of 14 residues. The CDR3 DNA is TGCAGCGTTGGGACAGGGTCTGGGGCCAACGTCCTGACTTTC. Translating it yields CSVGTGSGANVLTF.

This clonotype was seen repeatedly, ten times or more. V and J are TRBV29-1 and TRBJ1-1, with 9 bases aligning to TRBD1. V lost 4 bases to trimming and J lost 3 bases; unmatched junction nucleotides: 12. The CDR3 runs to 16 residues. The germline gives CDR1 SQVTM, CDR2 ANQGSEA. In DNA, the CDR3 is TGCAGCGTTGCTGGGACAGGGCAGGGGGGGCACACTGAAGCTTTCTTT. The encoded protein is CSVAGTGQGGHTEAFF.

This clonotype was observed many times. The CDR3 protein is CASSDQGNNEKLFF. The CDR3 nucleotides are TGTGCCAGCAGTGACCAGGGGAATAATGAAAAACTGTTTTTT. The gene calls are TRBV2 and TRBJ1-4, with a weak D call TRBD1 (6 bases). CDR1 SNHLY and CDR2 FYNNEI come from the germline V gene. Trimming removed 3 bases at V and 4 bases at J, with 9 bases between. This CDR3 is built from 14 residues. The complete variable domain, with remaining parts taken from reference TRBV2 and TRBJ1-4, reads EPEVTQTPSHQVTQMGQEVILRCVPISNHLYFYWYRQILGQKVEFLVSFYNNEISEKSEIFDDQFSVERPDGSNFTLKIRSTKLEDSAMYFCASSDQGNNEKLFFGSGTQLSVL.

This chain joins TRBV7-2 and TRBJ2-7, with TRBD1 matching over 9 bases. CDR3 length: 16 amino acids. V was pared by 5 bases and J by 5 bases, with 13 bases of the junction left unmatched. CDR1 and CDR2 from the germline V gene are SGHTA and FQGNSA. The CDR3 DNA reads as TGTGCCAGCAGCCCAATCCATGACAGGGGGTACGACGAGCAGTACTTC. It translates to CASSPIHDRGYDEQYF.

The rearrangement uses TRBV15 and TRBJ2-5, with 7 bases that match TRBD1. CDR3 length equals 15 residues. Germline V gives CDR1 LNHNV, CDR2 YYDKDF (reference sequence). V was pared by 7 bases and J by 5 bases, with 13 bases of the junction left unmatched. The CDR3: CATTLAQGFGETQYF. In DNA, the CDR3 is TGTGCCACCACCCTCGCACAGGGGTTCGGGGAGACCCAGTACTTC.

V gene TRBV4-3 combines with J gene TRBJ1-1; tentative D call: TRBD1 (5 bases). V was pared by 5 bases and J by 3 bases, with 19 bases between. This CDR3 has 16 amino acids. CDR1 and CDR2 from the germline V gene are LGHNA and YSLEER. This CDR3 reads CASSSSRGPLDTEAFF. The CDR3 coding sequence is TGCGCCAGCAGCTCATCCCGGGGCCCGTTGGACACTGAAGCTTTCTTT.

In this sample, this clonotype turned up many times. V gene TRBV7-3 combines with J gene TRBJ1-6; D not resolved. V lost 5 bases to trimming and J lost 6 bases, with 11 bases between them. The CDR3 loop spans 14 amino acids. Germline V gene lookup returns CDR1 SGHTA and CDR2 FQGTGA. The CDR3 sequence: CASSLAPSNSPLHF. As DNA, the CDR3 is TGTGCCAGCAGCCTTGCTCCGAGTAATTCACCCCTCCACTTT.

V is TRBV2 and J is TRBJ1-5; TRBD1 matches 10 bases. Germline V gene lookup returns CDR1 SNHLY and CDR2 FYNNEI. This CDR3 contains 14 residues. V was pared by 5 bases and J by 7 bases, with 5 bases of the junction left unmatched. CDR3 DNA sequence: TGTGCCAGCAGTCGACAGGGGGCTGAACAGCCCCAGCATTTT. Residues: CASSRQGAEQPQHF.

This chain links TRBV7-2 with TRBJ1-6; TRBD1 matches 7 bases. There are 15 residues in the CDR3. V gave up 4 bases and J gave up 7 bases; unmatched junction bases: 7. Germline V gene sequence: CDR1 SGHTA, CDR2 FQGNSA. CDR3 bases: TGTGCCAGCAGCTGGGGGGGACAGCTAAATTCACCCCTCCACTTT. Its translation is CASSWGGQLNSPLHF.

The J gene is TRBJ1-1, the V gene TRBV6-5, with a possible D match to TRBD1 (5 bases). The germline gives CDR1 MNHEY, CDR2 SVGAGI. The CDR3 runs to 13 residues. V shed 8 bases and J shed 1 base, with 11 bases lying between them. The CDR3 protein is CASQGLANTEAFF. In DNA, the CDR3 is TGTGCCAGCCAGGGACTCGCGAACACTGAAGCTTTCTTT.

This clonotype has only a few counts. The chain joins TRBV7-2 to TRBJ2-5, with D perhaps matching TRBD1 (6 bases). There are 15 residues in the CDR3. V dropped 7 bases and J dropped 5 bases, with 20 bases sitting between them. Germline loops: CDR1 SGHTA, CDR2 FQGNSA. The chain's CDR3 is CASTPPGRGWETQYF. The CDR3 DNA reads as TGTGCCAGCACCCCACCGGGCAGGGGCTGGGAGACCCAGTACTTC.

In DNA form, the CDR3 reads TGCAGTGCCAGTGGCTGGGGCGGCCTTGGCTACACCTTC. Amino acid sequence: CSASGWGGLGYTF. The V and J genes are TRBV20-1 and TRBJ1-2; D is possibly TRBD1 (5 bases). The ends were cut back, 6 bases at V and 7 bases at J, with 18 bases in the middle. Germline V lookup: CDR1 DFQATT, CDR2 SNEGSKA (reference sequence). The CDR3 spans 13 residues.

This chain joins TRBV7-9 and TRBJ1-4; D is unresolved. This CDR3 comprises 15 residues. The V and J ends lost 8 bases and 4 bases respectively, with 17 bases between them. Germline V gene data show CDR1 as SEHNR and CDR2 as FQNEAQ (reference sequence). The CDR3 sequence: CASGHIPNFNEKLFF. In nucleotides, the CDR3 is TGTGCCAGCGGGCATATTCCTAACTTTAATGAAAAACTGTTTTTT.

This sequence joins TRBV10-3 and TRBJ1-6; D call uncertain. The V end was cut by 0 bases, the J end by 8 bases, with 11 bases between. Looked up from germline, CDR1 is ENHRY and CDR2 is SYGVKD. This CDR3 spans 15 amino acids. CDR3 residues: CAISESIRAHSPLHF. CDR3 nucleotide sequence: TGTGCCATCAGTGAGTCGATACGGGCACATTCACCCCTCCACTTT.

This clonotype was seen a handful of times. The V and J genes are TRBV19 and TRBJ2-2; D may be TRBD2 (5 bases). Germline CDR1 LNHDA, CDR2 SQIVND (reference sequence). The CDR3 sequence is 15 residues long. V was pared by 4 bases and J by 5 bases, with 14 bases between. The CDR3 DNA reads as TGTGCCAGTAGTACCACCCACACGGGAACCGGGGAGCTGTTTTTT. Translation gives CASSTTHTGTGELFF.

This clonotype came up a few times. V usage is TRBV13 and J usage is TRBJ1-2; 7 bases agree with TRBD1. The CDR3 is 14 amino acids. Germline assignment: CDR1 PRHDT and CDR2 FYEKMQ (reference sequence). Germline trimming cut 8 bases from V and 6 bases from J; bases unmatched to any gene: 12. The CDR3 spells CASLDEGGGNGYTF. CDR3 coding DNA: TGTGCCAGCTTAGATGAAGGGGGCGGTAATGGCTACACCTTC.